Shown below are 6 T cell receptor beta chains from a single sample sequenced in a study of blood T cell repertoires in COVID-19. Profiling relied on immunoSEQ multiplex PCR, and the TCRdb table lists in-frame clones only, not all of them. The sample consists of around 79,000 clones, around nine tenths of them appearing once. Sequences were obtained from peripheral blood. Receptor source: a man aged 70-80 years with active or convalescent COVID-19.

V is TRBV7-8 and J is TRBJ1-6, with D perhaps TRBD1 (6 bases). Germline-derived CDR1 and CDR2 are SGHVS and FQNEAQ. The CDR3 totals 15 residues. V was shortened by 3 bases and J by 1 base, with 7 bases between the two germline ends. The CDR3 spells CASSFRGSYNSPLHF. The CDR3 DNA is TGTGCCAGCAGCTTCAGGGGTTCCTATAATTCACCCCTCCACTTT.

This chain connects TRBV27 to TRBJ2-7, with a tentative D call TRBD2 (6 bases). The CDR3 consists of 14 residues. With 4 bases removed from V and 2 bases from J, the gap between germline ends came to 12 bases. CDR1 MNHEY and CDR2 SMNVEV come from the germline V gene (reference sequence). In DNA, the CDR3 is TGTGCCAGCAGTTACGTAGCGGTACCCTACGAGCAGTACTTC. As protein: CASSYVAVPYEQYF.

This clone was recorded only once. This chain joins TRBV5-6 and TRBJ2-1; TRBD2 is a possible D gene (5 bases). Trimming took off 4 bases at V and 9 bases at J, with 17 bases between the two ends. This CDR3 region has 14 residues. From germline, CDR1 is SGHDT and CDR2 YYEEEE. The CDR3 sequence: CASSLGRAGGEQFF. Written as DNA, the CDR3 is TGTGCCAGCAGCCTCGGGCGGGCCGGCGGTGAGCAGTTCTTC.

The CDR3 here is CASSQRTGRTYGYTF. The CDR3 region has the DNA TGTGCCAGCAGCCAAAGGACAGGGAGGACCTATGGCTACACCTTC. The rearrangement joins TRBV5-4 to TRBJ1-2, with TRBD1 identical over 8 bases. In germline, CDR1 is SGHNT, CDR2 YYREEE (reference sequence). V was pared by 4 bases and J by 4 bases, with 9 bases of the junction left unmatched. The CDR3 runs to 15 residues.

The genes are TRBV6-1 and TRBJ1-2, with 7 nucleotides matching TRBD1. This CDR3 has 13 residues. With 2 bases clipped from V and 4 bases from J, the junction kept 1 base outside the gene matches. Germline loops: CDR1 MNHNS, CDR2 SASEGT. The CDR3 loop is CASSEQGVYGYTF. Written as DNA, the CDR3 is TGTGCCAGCAGTGAACAGGGGGTCTATGGCTACACCTTC.

CDR3 region: CASSLGLAMDNEQFF. CDR3 nucleotide sequence: TGTGCCAGCAGCCTCGGACTAGCGATGGACAATGAGCAGTTCTTC. The chain combines TRBV5-4 with TRBJ2-1; 9 positions match TRBD2. V trimming: 4 bases; J trimming: 5 bases; junction bases outside the gene matches: 7. Germline lookup yields CDR1 SGHNT and CDR2 YYREEE (reference sequence). CDR3 size: 15 residues. The whole variable domain, remainder taken from reference TRBV5-4 and TRBJ2-1, is ETGVTQSPTHLIKTRGQQVTLRCSSQSGHNTVSWYQQALGQGPQFIFQYYREEENGRGNFPPRFSGLQFPNYSSELNVNALELDDSALYLCASSLGLAMDNEQFFGPGTRLTVL.